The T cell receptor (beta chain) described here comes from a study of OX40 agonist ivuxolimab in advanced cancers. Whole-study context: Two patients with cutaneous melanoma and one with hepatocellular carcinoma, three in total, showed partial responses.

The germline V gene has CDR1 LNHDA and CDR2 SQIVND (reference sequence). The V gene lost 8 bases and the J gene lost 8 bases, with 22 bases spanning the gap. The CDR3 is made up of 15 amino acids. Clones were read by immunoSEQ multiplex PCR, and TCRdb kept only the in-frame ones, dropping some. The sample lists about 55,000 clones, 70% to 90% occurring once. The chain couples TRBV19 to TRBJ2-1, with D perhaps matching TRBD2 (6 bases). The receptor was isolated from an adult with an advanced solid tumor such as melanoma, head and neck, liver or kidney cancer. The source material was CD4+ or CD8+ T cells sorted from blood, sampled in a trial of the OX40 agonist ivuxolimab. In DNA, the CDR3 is TGTGCCAGTGTTAAAGACCGCCGCTCGGGGGATGAGCAGTTCTTC. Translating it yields CASVKDRRSGDEQFF.